The clone carrying this T cell receptor (beta chain) was seen a single time. The antigen remains undetermined. With a much larger clone just one base away, this may be a read error. The authors took PBMCs from roughly 9.5 ml fresh peripheral blood. These data originate in a study of T cells in Graves' hyperthyroidism and ophthalmopathy. General study points: Most clonotypes that expanded in the thyroid above 0.001 also showed up in blood.

RNA transcripts gave rise to amplified TCR beta CDR3 regions. First-round RT-PCR targeting the TCR CDR3 was performed with the HTBI primer set. TCRdb independently ran MiXCR on the multiplex PCR reads; one entry per CDR3 protein. The table has roughly 380,000 distinct CDR3 sequences, roughly 20% seen once. The length of the CDR3 is 15 residues. This chain joins TRBV12-3 or TRBV12-4 and TRBJ1-2; 11 bases align to TRBD1. The clonotype was recovered from a woman aged 40 to 50 with Graves' ophthalmopathy. Material for sequencing was blood. CDR3 amino acids: CVTGRMGQGDYGYTF. CDR3 nucleotide sequence: TGTGTCACCGGGCGTATGGGACAGGGGGACTATGGCTACACCTTC.